The following is a T cell receptor (beta chain) sequence with its context. The V end was cut by 4 bases, the J end by 5 bases, with 5 bases between. The CDR3 is 12 residues long. In germline, CDR1 is MNHEY, CDR2 SMNVEV (reference sequence). Authors' methods: Reference gene primers were amplified, and this amplification served to estimate nucleated cell counts. Assay: immunoSEQ multiplex PCR; the TCRdb copy retains only in-frame clones and omits some. V and J calls and clone size are as listed in that table; D and trimming were resolved from the DNA. Altogether 45,000 to 50,000 clones are present, roughly four fifths being singletons, with the ten largest covering 6.5% to 9%. This record belongs to a study of blood T cell repertoires in COVID-19.

The clonotype was recovered from a man between 60 and 75 years old with active COVID-19. The chain couples TRBV27 to TRBJ2-2; unclear D gene. The sequenced material came from peripheral blood. In DNA form, the CDR3 reads TGTGCCAGCAGTTCCCAAACCGGGGAGCTGTTTTTT. It codes for CASSSQTGELFF.